A single sample is the source of the 7 T cell receptor beta chains below, sequenced in a study of early T cells in non-severe SARS-CoV-2 infection. TCRdb analysed the 5' RACE reads with MiXCR anew, one entry per CDR3 protein. The repertoire holds some 40,000 distinct CDR3 sequences, with 9.5% to 15% as singletons. The source material was whole blood. The origin of the receptors is an adult who was a healthcare worker with PCR-confirmed SARS-CoV-2 infection or an uninfected control (not recorded which).

This chain links TRBV27 with TRBJ2-7; no clear D gene. The CDR3 consists of 14 residues. Trimming shortened V by 5 bases and J by 3 bases, and 14 bases separated the two germline ends. Germline V CDR1 and CDR2: MNHEY, SMNVEV (reference sequence). CDR3 in amino acids: CASSLESVNYEQYF. In DNA form, the CDR3 reads TGTGCCAGCAGTCTTGAGTCAGTGAACTACGAGCAGTACTTC.

The rearrangement links TRBV12-3 or TRBV12-4 to TRBJ1-2; D not resolved. The CDR3 loop spans 14 amino acids. V gave up 3 bases and J gave up 1 base, with 9 bases separating them. The CDR3 loop is CASSFGLDNYGYTF. The CDR3 coding sequence is TGTGCCAGCAGTTTTGGACTCGATAACTATGGCTACACCTTC.

This clonotype was counted at least ten times. The rearrangement uses TRBV27 and TRBJ1-5; TRBD1 matches 7 bases. The CDR3 is 14 residues long. Germline values: CDR1 MNHEY, CDR2 SMNVEV (reference sequence). V lost 6 bases to trimming and J lost 7 bases; unmatched junction nucleotides: 9. The CDR3 DNA reads TGTGCCAGCAGCCTCCGGGACAGTGACCAGCCCCAGCATTTT. Its translation: CASSLRDSDQPQHF.

In its sample, this clonotype was seen a few times. V gene TRBV9 combines with J gene TRBJ2-2; D perhaps matches TRBD1 (5 bases). There are 14 residues in the CDR3. Trimming removed 7 bases at V and 4 bases at J, with 14 bases between. Germline-derived CDR1 and CDR2 are SGDLS and YYNGEE. CDR3 loop: CASPGRDPTGELFF. DNA of the CDR3: TGTGCCAGCCCGGGCAGGGATCCCACCGGGGAGCTGTTTTTT.

This clonotype was counted many times. The chain has TRBV7-9 and TRBJ2-3; D possibly corresponds to TRBD2 (6 bases). Trimming removed 4 bases from V and 3 bases from J, with 17 bases in between. Germline lookup yields CDR1 SEHNR and CDR2 FQNEAQ (reference sequence). The CDR3 covers 16 residues. Here the CDR3 reads CASSSGTLASTDTQYF. CDR3 bases: TGTGCCAGCAGCTCGGGGACTCTCGCCTCGACAGATACGCAGTATTTT.

The V call is TRBV4-2, the J call TRBJ2-3; 10 nucleotides agree with TRBD2. The germline gives CDR1 LGHNA, CDR2 YNFKEQ. The J segment lost 2 bases and the V segment lost 2 bases, leaving 1 base of the junction unmatched. CDR3 length: 15 residues. The CDR3 nucleotides read TGTGCCAGCAGCCAACTAGCGGGAGACACAGATACGCAGTATTTT. Its protein product is CASSQLAGDTDTQYF.

This clonotype was detected many times. V gene TRBV27 combines with J gene TRBJ2-3; D gene ambiguous. Looked up from germline, CDR1 is MNHEY and CDR2 is SMNVEV (reference sequence). V lost 6 bases and J lost 3, with 10 bases in between. The CDR3 consists of 13 residues. CDR3 sequence (DNA): TGTGCCAGCAGACCCCAGAGTACAGATACGCAGTATTTT. Protein product: CASRPQSTDTQYF.